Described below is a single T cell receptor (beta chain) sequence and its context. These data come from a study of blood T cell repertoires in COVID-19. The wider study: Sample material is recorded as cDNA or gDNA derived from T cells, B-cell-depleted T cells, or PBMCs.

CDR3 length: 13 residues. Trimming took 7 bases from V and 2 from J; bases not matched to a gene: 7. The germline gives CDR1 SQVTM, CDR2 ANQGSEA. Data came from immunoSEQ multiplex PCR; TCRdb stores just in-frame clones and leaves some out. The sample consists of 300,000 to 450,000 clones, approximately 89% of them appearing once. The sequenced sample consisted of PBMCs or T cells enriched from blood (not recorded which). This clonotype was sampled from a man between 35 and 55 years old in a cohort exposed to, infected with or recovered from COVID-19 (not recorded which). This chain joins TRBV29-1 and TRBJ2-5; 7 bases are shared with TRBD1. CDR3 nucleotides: TGCAGCGGAACGGGACAGAGACAAGAGACCCAGTACTTC. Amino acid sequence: CSGTGQRQETQYF.